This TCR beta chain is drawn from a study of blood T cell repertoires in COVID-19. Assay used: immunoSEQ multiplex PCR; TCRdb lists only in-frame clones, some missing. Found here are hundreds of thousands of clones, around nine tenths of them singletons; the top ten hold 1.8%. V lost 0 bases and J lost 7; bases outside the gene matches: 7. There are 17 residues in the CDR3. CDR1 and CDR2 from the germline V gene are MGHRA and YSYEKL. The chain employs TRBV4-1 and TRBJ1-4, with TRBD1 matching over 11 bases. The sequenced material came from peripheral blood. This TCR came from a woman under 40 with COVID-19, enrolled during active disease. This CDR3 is CASSQDGRGTGGEKLFF. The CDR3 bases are TGCGCCAGCAGCCAAGATGGAAGGGGGACAGGGGGTGAAAAACTGTTTTTT.